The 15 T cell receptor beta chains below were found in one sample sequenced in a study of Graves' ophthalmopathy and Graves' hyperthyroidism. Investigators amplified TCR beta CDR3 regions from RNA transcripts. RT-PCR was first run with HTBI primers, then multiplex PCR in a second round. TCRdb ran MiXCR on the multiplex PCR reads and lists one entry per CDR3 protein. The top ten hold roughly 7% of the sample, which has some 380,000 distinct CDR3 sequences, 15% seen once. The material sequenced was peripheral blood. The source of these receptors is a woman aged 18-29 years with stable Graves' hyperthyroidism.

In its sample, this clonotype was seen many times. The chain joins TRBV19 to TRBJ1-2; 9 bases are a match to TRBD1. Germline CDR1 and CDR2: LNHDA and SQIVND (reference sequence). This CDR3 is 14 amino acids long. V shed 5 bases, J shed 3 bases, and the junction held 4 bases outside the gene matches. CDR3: CASSHRGRDYGYTF. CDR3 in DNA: TGTGCCAGTAGTCACAGGGGGCGAGACTATGGCTACACCTTC.

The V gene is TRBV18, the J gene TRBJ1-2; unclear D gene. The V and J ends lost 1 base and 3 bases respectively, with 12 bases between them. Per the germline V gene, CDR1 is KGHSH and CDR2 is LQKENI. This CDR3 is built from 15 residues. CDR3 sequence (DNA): TGTGCCAGCTCACCACTCGATTCAGTTCACTATGGCTACACCTTC. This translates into CASSPLDSVHYGYTF.

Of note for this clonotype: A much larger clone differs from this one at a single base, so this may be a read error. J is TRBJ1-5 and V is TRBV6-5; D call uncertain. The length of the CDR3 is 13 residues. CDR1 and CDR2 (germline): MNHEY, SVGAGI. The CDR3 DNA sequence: TGTGCCTGCAGTTACTCGAGTCGGCAGCCCCAGCATTTT. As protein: CACSYSSRQPQHF.

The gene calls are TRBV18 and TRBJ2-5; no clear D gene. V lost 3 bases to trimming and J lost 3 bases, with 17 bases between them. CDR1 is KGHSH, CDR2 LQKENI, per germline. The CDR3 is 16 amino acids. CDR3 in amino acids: CASSPYVGKLEETQYF. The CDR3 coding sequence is TGTGCCAGCTCACCGTACGTAGGGAAGTTAGAAGAGACCCAGTACTTC.

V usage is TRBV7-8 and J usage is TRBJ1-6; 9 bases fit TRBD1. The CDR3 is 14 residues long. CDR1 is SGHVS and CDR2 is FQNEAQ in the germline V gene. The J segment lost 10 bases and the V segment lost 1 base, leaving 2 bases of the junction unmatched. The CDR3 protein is CASSLGDRESPLHF. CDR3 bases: TGTGCCAGCAGCTTAGGGGACAGGGAATCACCCCTCCACTTT.

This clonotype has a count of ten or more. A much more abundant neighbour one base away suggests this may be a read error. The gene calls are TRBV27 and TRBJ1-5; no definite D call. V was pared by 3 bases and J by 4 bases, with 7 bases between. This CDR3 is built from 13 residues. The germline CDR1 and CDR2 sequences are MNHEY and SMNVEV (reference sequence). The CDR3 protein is CASSLAVNQPQHF. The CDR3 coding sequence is TGTGCCAGCAGTTTGGCAGTTAATCAGCCCCAGCATTTT.

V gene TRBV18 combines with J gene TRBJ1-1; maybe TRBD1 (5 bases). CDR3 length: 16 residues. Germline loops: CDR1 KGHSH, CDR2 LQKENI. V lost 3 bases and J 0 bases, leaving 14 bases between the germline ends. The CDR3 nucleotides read TGTGCCAGCTCACCGCTTTCAGGGTCTATGAACACTGAAGCTTTCTTT. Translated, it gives CASSPLSGSMNTEAFF.

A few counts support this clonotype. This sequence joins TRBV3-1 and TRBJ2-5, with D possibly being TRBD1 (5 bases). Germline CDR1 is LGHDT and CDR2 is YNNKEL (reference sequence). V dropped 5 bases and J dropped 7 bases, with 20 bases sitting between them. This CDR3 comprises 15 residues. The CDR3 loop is CASSLQGVEVRTQYF. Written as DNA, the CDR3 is TGTGCCAGCAGCTTGCAGGGCGTAGAAGTGAGGACCCAGTACTTC.

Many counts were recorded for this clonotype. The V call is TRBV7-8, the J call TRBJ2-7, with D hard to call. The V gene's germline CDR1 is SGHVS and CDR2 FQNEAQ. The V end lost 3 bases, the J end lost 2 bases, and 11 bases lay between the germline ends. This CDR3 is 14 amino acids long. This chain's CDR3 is CASSLWAGPYEQYF. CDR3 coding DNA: TGTGCCAGCAGCTTGTGGGCAGGCCCCTACGAGCAGTACTTC. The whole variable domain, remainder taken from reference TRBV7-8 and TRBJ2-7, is GAGVSQSPRYKVAKRGQDVALRCDPISGHVSLFWYQQALGQGPEFLTYFQNEAQLDKSGLPSDRFFAERPEGSVSTLKIQRTQQEDSAVYLCASSLWAGPYEQYFGPGTRLTVT.

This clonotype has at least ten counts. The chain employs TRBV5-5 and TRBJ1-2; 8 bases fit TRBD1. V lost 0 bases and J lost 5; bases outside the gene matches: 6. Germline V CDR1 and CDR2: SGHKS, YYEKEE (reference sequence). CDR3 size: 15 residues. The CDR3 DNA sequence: TGTGCCAGCAGCTTGGGACAGGGGACCTCGTATGGCTACACCTTC. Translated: CASSLGQGTSYGYTF.

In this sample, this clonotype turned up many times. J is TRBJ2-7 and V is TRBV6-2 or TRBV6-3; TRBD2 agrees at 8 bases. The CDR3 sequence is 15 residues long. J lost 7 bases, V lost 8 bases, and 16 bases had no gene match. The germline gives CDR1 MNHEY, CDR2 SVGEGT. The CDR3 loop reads CASGRTGLPGGEQYF. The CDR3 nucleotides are TGTGCCAGCGGACGGACGGGACTCCCGGGGGGGGAGCAGTACTTC.

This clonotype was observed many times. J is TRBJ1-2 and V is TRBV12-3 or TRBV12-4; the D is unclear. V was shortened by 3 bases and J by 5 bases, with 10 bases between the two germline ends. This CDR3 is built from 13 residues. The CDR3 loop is CASSFSSGYGYTF. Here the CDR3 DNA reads TGTGCCAGCAGTTTCTCCTCCGGTTATGGCTACACCTTC.

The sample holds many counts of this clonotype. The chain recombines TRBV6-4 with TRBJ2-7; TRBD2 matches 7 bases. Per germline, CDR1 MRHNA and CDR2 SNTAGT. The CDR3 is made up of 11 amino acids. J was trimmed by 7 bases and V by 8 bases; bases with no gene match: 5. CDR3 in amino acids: CASPGGGEQYF. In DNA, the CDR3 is TGTGCCAGCCCTGGGGGGGGAGAGCAGTACTTC.

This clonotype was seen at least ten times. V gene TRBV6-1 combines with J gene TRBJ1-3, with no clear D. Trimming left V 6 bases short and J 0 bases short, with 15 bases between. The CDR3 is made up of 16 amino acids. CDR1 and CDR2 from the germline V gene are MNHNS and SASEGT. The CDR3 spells CASSHTTASSGNTIYF. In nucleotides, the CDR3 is TGTGCCAGCAGCCATACAACCGCTAGCTCTGGAAACACCATATATTTT.

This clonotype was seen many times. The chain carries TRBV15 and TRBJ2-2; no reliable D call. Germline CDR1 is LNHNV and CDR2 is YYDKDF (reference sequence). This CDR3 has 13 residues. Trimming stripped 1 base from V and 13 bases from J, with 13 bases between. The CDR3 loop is CATSRGTDPVLFF. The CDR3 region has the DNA TGTGCCACCAGCAGAGGTACAGATCCCGTGCTGTTTTTT.